The sample holds one count of the clone carrying this TCR beta chain. Its specificity is not known. This sample stems from a study of T-cell reconstitution after alpha-beta-depleted transplantation in children. The TCRbeta library incorporated unique molecular identifiers. TCRdb analysed the PCR reads with MiXCR anew, one entry per CDR3 protein. The sample shows approximately 230,000 distinct CDR3 sequences, roughly 25% of them seen only once. Study-wide findings and caveats: Newly produced T cells mostly provided counts and TCRbeta diversity after one year, as hyperexpanded clones declined. At day 60, the high TCRbeta diversity found in some patients originated from recipient T cells and thymic progenitors that had survived. After transplant, at about two months, alpha-beta T cells were reportedly derived from several hundred expanded graft clones.

V was clipped by 0 bases and J by 4 bases; unmatched bases: 7. The germline V gene has CDR1 SGHRS and CDR2 YFSETQ. This CDR3 has 17 amino acids. The sample consisted of PBMCs, taken before TCRalphabeta/CD19-depleted stem cell transplant. This clonotype was obtained from a girl between 2 and 10 years old with Fanconi anemia, due to receive a stem cell transplant. This chain joins TRBV5-1 and TRBJ2-3, with TRBD2 matching 11 bases. The CDR3, as DNA: TGCGCCAGCAGCTTGGTAGCGGGAGGGCAGTCGGCAGATACGCAGTATTTT. The encoded protein is CASSLVAGGQSADTQYF.